The present TCR beta chain was sequenced within a study of blood T cell repertoires in COVID-19 (TCRdb year 2020). With respect to the entire study: Samples from collaborators originated in the United States, Italy and Spain and spanned both the acute and convalescent phases of COVID-19. The repertoires were released in a freely available public database intended as a resource for research on the immune response to SARS-CoV-2. The dataset comprised deeply sampled blood TCRbeta repertoires from subjects exposed to, actively infected with, or recovered from COVID-19. The material from the prospective study consisted of cDNA or gDNA derived from T cells, B-cell-depleted T cells, or PBMCs. The samples were drawn from two sources: the first 160 participants of the ongoing ImmuneRACE study, and 1,200 or so subjects contributed by 6 global collaborators. The sample metadata nearly always contained a de-identified subject ID, COVID-19 status, age in years and sex. HLA class I and class II types, where available, came from metadata supplied by the sample provider rather than from assay-based typing.

Comment on this clone: Its specific antigen is unknown. It has no much larger one-base neighbor in the sample; base qualities were not kept.

TCRbeta CDR3 regions were amplified from genomic DNA by means of the immunoSEQ Assay, a bias-controlled multiplex PCR. The authors' pipeline ran thus. Within the assay, amplification of reference gene primers was used to estimate how many nucleated cells each sample contained. To quantify the absolute abundance of each unique TCRbeta CDR3 rearrangement, sequence reads were collapsed and filtered. For each sample, productive Simpson clonality was calculated as the square root of Simpson's diversity index over productive rearrangements. This is the immuneACCESS table as TCRdb keeps it, with only in-frame sequences that have V and J called. A part of the clones is gone; compared with another copy, unresolved V genes explain less than half, and the rest is unexplained. The V and J calls and the clone size are those of that table, but D and trimming were determined from the DNA. The sample table holds 650,000 to 800,000 clones, of which over 80% were seen once. Under 0.3% of the sample comes from the top ten.

Whole blood was collected in K2EDTA tubes by collaborating institutions according to the institutions' own protocols. Collaborator samples were shipped for TCRbeta analysis as frozen whole blood, isolated PBMCs, or DNA extracted from either sample type. What the work shows at the level of the full study, not this receptor alone: The quantity of clinical and demographic metadata differed by source and by participant and was supplied without curation.

There are 15 amino acids in the CDR3, from cysteine to phenylalanine inclusive. Only the CDR3 DNA stays, 45 bases, in frame from base 1. Reading the germline V gene (reference sequence) gives CDR1 MNHEY and CDR2 SMNVEV. V is pared back by 3 bases and J by 6 bases, with 15 bases lying between the germline termini. This clonotype originated in a woman younger than 35 with acute or convalescent COVID-19. The chain is assembled from TRBV27 and TRBJ1-5, with no confident D gene call. What was sequenced was peripheral blood. The nucleotide sequence is given as TGTGCCAGCAGTTTTCGGTCGGGAGCGAGTCAGCCCCAGCATTTT. Translation gives CASSFRSGASQPQHF.